This paragraph reports one T cell receptor beta chain. Its antigen has not been determined. No much larger clone exists at a distance of one base, and base qualities are not known. This entry comes from a study of cytomegalovirus exposure and HLA in healthy donors (dated by TCRdb to about 2017). Turning to the overall study: An earlier analysis of about 530 of the donors reported approximately 300 Gb of sequence data and around 110 million unique TCR beta sequences obtained from around 190 million T cells. Approximately 310 gigabases of sequencing data and approximately 85 million unique TCR sequences were included in an early release covering roughly 600 HLA-typed donors. Among the roughly 390 genotyped donors, approximately 82% belonged to the genetic ancestry cluster associated with self-reported Caucasian donors. The study was designed to test whether signatures of past pathogen exposure could be identified by cataloging public T cell receptors. Using immunosequencing, the study profiled T cell repertoires from around 680 subjects and related those repertoires to cytomegalovirus serostatus. Along with the roughly 670-subject first cohort, a separate validation cohort of 120 different subjects was used. To predict cytomegalovirus infection status, the study brought together high-throughput TCR immunosequencing, statistical association of individual TCRs with disease status, and machine learning. A later analysis re-analyzed previously published TCR beta repertoires from several hundred donors and added high-resolution HLA genotyping to study TCR occurrence patterns. The later analysis used no new phenotypic data to find candidate immune exposures, relying instead on TCR beta sequences and their occurrence across donors. To decide whether each TCR beta V gene segment behaved as functional or pseudogenic, an earlier analysis of several hundred of the donors relied on high-throughput TCR beta sequencing. Donor age, sex, ethnicity and CMV serostatus were compiled alongside the repertoire data. In a later genetic analysis, genome-wide SNP genotypes for 398 of the 666 donors were used, and that subset was treated as a discovery cohort. Every repertoire in the discovery cohort had been generated on one and the same sequencing platform. HLA typing included class I and class II loci at four-digit resolution. The number of donors typed differed by locus, with about 620-630 for A, B, C, DRB1 and DQB1, 522 for DQA1, approximately 580 for DPA1, and around 430 for DPB1. Because of strong linkage in the cohort, roughly five DR-DQ haplotypes were treated as single units for association and clustering. On average, 235,054 unique TCR beta nucleotide sequences were sequenced per donor among several hundred genotyped donors of the cohort, with approximately 18% of those sequences being non-productive. The investigation overall reported the following: Most TCR sequences were observed very rarely across donors, whereas some public TCRs were present in many individuals. When HLA alleles, especially DR and DQ, strongly co-occurred, TCR associations were difficult to assign to individual alleles. In a later analysis, the rate of TCR association differed among HLA loci, with DRB1 alleles having the most associated TCRs and HLA-C alleles having the fewest. In vitro tests confirmed that a few of the cytomegalovirus-associated TCR beta chains recognize cytomegalovirus antigens. Compared with the approximately 720-donor mean, donors in an Asian-associated ancestry cluster had fewer N-insertions in productive TCRs, according to a later genetic analysis. A further reported finding was that TCR beta sequences accurately predicted the HLA-A and HLA-B alleles for most subjects in the first cohort. The only immune exposure information available for the cohort was CMV serostatus. A total of fewer than 200 TCR beta chains were listed by the study as associated with cytomegalovirus. Because some donors lacked HLA typing at each locus, the association tests relied only on the typed subset. The presence/absence analyses assumed that sequencing depth was roughly uniform across donors, and that assumption may not be true. In a later analysis, HLA-associated TCR beta chains were found to be more clonally expanded and to have lower generation probabilities than equally common non-associated chains. According to a later analysis, parvovirus B19, influenza, CMV and Epstein-Barr virus appeared linked to several top co-occurrence clusters. Correlated functional status among segregating V segments might reflect linkage disequilibrium, but an unknown experimental factor could not be ruled out. V-gene and J-gene trimming of TCR beta chains was associated with a missense DCLRE1C variant in a later genetic analysis, and the association was replicated in an independent cohort. Because the 87-base-pair reads could not distinguish some IMGT-functional V segments, including TRBV6-2 and TRBV6-3, those segments were excluded. In both the original and validation cohorts, the classifier was reported to diagnose cytomegalovirus status with high specificity and sensitivity. This cohort had only TCR beta chains sequenced, and the lack of alpha or paired-chain data limited which features could be detected. At a false discovery rate of 0.05, a later analysis linked under 20,000 TCR beta sequences to specific HLA alleles. Most CMV-associated TCR beta chains appeared to be HLA-restricted in a later analysis, and the HLA associations seemed to be driven largely by CMV exposure. In an earlier analysis of 500 to 650 of the donors, most TCR beta V segments appeared in productive rearrangements about 87% or about 30% of the time, broadly matching IMGT annotations. A group of highly shared sequence variants was considered likely to be a technical artifact of the sequencing pipeline. It was suggested by the authors that the approach could potentially be generalized to other disease states and immunological phenotypes. Because counts were too low, more than 15 rarely observed V segments, including chromosome 9 orphons, were left out of the earlier analysis of roughly 600 of the donors.

The protocol used for the library was the immunoSEQ multiplex PCR assay. For the multiplex PCR, a mixture combining 60 forward primers for TCR Vbeta segments and 13 reverse primers for TCR Jbeta segments was used. The CDR3 region of rearranged TCR beta genes was amplified from genomic DNA by a multiplex PCR assay. The amplified TCR beta libraries were sequenced on the Illumina HiSeq System as 87-base-pair reads. As for the authors' bioinformatics: A later analysis tallied tens of millions of unique TCR beta chains across the 666 repertoires, and some 12 million of those chains were shared by two or more donors. Raw reads were error-corrected and collapsed into unique sequences by a nearest-neighbor algorithm in which closely related sequences were merged to remove PCR and sequencing errors. To assign V, D and J gene segments, CDR3 sequences were aligned to IMGT reference sequences. For a sequence to be retained, a match of at least six nucleotides to both a V gene segment and a J gene segment was required. Rearrangements were classified as productive when the CDR3 lacked stop codons and remained in frame with V and J, and all other rearrangements were classified as non-productive. CDR3 was defined by IMGT convention, running from the second conserved V-encoded cysteine to the conserved J-encoded phenylalanine. The earlier analysis of 550 to 650 of the donors excluded any sequence lacking an unambiguous match to a single V gene segment. An earlier analysis of over 450 of the donors classified V segments as functional when productive rearrangements were above 56.7% and as segregating when the standard deviation between donors was above 5%. To diagnose cytomegalovirus status from the catalog of TCR beta chain sequences, a statistical classification framework was built. In a later analysis, TCR nucleotide sequences were compared against IMGT/GENE-DB human TR gene sequences so that V and J genes could be assigned. In a later analysis, CDR3 sequences and most-parsimonious VDJ recombination scenarios were assigned using the TCRdist pipeline. In a later analysis, every TCR beta chain was defined by the combination of its CDR3 amino acid sequence and its V-gene family, and reads without a unique V-gene family were dropped. To address suspected cross-contamination and a sequencing artifact, a later analysis removed 592 highly shared, low-generation-probability nucleotide sequences. A later analysis calculated a clonal expansion index for each public chain from normalized within-repertoire ranks of inferred template counts. A later analysis computed generation probabilities with a VDJ recombination model fitted to out-of-frame rearrangements, and checked the results against IGoR. In a later analysis, TCR-TCR, TCR-HLA and TCR-CMV co-occurrence was scored with hypergeometric tests, and a repertoire-size bias correction was applied to TCR pairs. False discovery rates were estimated in a later analysis by permuting HLA or CMV assignments 20 times. In a later analysis, co-occurring TCRs were grouped with DBSCAN, and TCRdist sequence similarity was added when clustering was performed within HLA-allele-positive subsets. Co-occurrence clustering excluded repertoires with fewer than 30,000 or more than 120,000 public chains, plus five with anomalous nucleotide sharing. This is the immuneACCESS table as TCRdb keeps it, with only in-frame sequences that have V and J called. A part of the clones is gone; compared with another copy, unresolved V genes explain less than half, and the rest is unexplained. That table is the source of V, J and clone size, and D and trimming were worked out from the DNA. The sample table lists around 130,000 clones, about 83% of them with a count of one. The top ten hold around 1.2% of the sample.

In total, approximately 610 healthy bone marrow donors made up the cohort. All cohort members were sampled while nominally healthy, although unrecorded immune exposures were likely present. The donor was CMV seronegative and was included in the group of hundreds of seronegative cohort members. Each donor provided a peripheral blood sample, and peripheral blood mononuclear cells were used for TCR beta sequencing. Genomic DNA was extracted from the blood cell samples with the Qiagen DNeasy Blood Extraction Kit. From the germline V gene, CDR1 is SQVTM and CDR2 is ANQGSEA. V was cut back by 4 bases and J by 0 bases, leaving a gap of 6 bases between them. Spanning cysteine to phenylalanine, the CDR3 consists of 12 amino acids. Only CDR3 DNA is held: 36 bases, read in frame from base 1.

The sequencing sample was made of PBMCs. Recombination joined TRBV29-1 with TRBJ1-1, with no confidently assigned D gene. This TCR was sampled from a girl aged 2 to 9 in good health and CMV-seronegative. The CDR3 protein: CSVVALNTEAFF. The bases read TGCAGCGTTGTGGCTTTGAACACTGAAGCTTTCTTT. When the CDR3 is completed using the reference TRBV29-1 and TRBJ1-1 genes on either side, the full variable domain is SAVISQKPSRDICQRGTSLTIQCQVDSQVTMMFWYRQQPGQSLTLIATANQGSEATYESGFVIDKFPISRPNLTFSTLTVSNMSPEDSSIYLCSVVALNTEAFFGQGTRLTVV.